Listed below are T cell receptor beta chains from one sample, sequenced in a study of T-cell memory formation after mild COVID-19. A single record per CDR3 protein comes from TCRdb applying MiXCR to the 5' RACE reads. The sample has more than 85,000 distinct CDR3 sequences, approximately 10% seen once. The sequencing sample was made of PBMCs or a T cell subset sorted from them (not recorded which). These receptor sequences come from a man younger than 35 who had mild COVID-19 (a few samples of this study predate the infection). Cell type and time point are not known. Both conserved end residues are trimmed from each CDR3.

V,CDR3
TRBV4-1,ASSQDRTGGLDTQY
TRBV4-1,ASSQAVSRGPNQPQH
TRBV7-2,ASGYRDSYPQY
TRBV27,ASSSRDLTDTQY
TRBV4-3,ASSQEYPGGEKLF
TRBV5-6,ASSLRSSQETQY
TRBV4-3,ASSQAWGTVRTDTQY
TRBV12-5,ASGAFGGAQPQH
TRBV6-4,ASSFTGGEDEQF
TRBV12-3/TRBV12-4,ASSLVGGSDTQY
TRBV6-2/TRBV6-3,ASSYSVLDVGLNTEAF
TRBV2,ASSDGESSGAPLH
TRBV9,ASSVGGHSNQPQH
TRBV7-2,ASSPGQGGPYEQY
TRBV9,ASSVAGNFADTQY
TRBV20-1,SSSPGLAVGEQF
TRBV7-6,ASSRDRGATGELF
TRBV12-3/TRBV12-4,ASSSPGIATGGNNEQF
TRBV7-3,ASSLRDSGNTGELF
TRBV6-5,ASSYTTGENSPLH
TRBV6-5,ASSYGRETQPQH
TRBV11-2,ASRWRGNPLYEQY
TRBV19,AGRDGANVLT
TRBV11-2,ASSFREARFFNEQY
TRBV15,ATSERGGADTQY
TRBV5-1,ASSEDRGYNEQF
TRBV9,ASSVVGGPSSYNEQF
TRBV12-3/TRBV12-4,ASSFFGQGLETQY
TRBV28,ASSSIHRVEIEKLF
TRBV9,ASSVETGTDTQY
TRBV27,ASSHSGEGPDTQY
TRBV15,ATSRVLDSPLH
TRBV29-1,SVAGDTGELF
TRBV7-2,ASSPRTSGADTQY
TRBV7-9,ASSFPLTDTQY
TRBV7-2,ASSTYSGAFHNEQF
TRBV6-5,ASSYSKVPPDEQY
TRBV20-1,SAPTDGNQPQH
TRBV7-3,ASSLEANTEAF
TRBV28,ASTIPRGLSSDTQY
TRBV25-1,ASSFADRGSYEQY